A single sample gave rise to the 22 T cell receptor beta chains below, sequenced in a study of cytomegalovirus exposure and HLA in healthy donors. Researchers ran the PCR with 60 Vbeta and 13 Jbeta primers. Assay: immunoSEQ multiplex PCR; the TCRdb copy retains only in-frame clones and omits some. The sample lists more than 110,000 clones, 75% to 85% occurring once. Source material: PBMCs. The receptors come from a female donor in good health and CMV-seronegative.

This chain links TRBV4-3 with TRBJ1-1; TRBD1 agrees at 8 bases. V was pared by 2 bases and J by 3 bases, with 8 bases of the junction left unmatched. The CDR3 length is 16 residues. Germline V gives CDR1 LGHNA, CDR2 YSLEER. In DNA form, the CDR3 reads TGCGCCAGCAGCCAACAACACCTACAGGGGGACACTGAAGCTTTCTTT. Protein product: CASSQQHLQGDTEAFF.

This clone was seen once. The V gene is TRBV21-1, the J gene TRBJ2-1; whether TRBD2, the table's D call, matches the DNA was not checked. TRBV21-1 is a pseudogene segment. The CDR3 has 17 amino acids. In DNA, the CDR3 is TGTGCCAGCAGCAAGCAGAGACTAGCGGGAGAAGACAATGAGCAGTTCTTC. This sequence encodes CASSKQRLAGEDNEQFF.

CDR3 sequence reads: CASSFNTGGPYNEQFF. DNA of the CDR3: TGTGCCAGCAGCTTCAATACGGGGGGGCCCTACAATGAGCAGTTCTTC. The V call is TRBV5-6, the J call TRBJ2-1; 8 bases fit TRBD2. The length of the CDR3 is 16 residues. Trimming cost V 2 bases and J 2 bases; bases outside gene matches: 6. Germline CDR1 is SGHDT and CDR2 is YYEEEE.

This chain joins TRBV7-9 and TRBJ2-3; TRBD1 matches 9 bases. V shed 5 bases, J shed 2 bases, and the junction held 5 bases outside the gene matches. Germline CDR1 is SEHNR and CDR2 is FQNEAQ (reference sequence). The CDR3 length is 15 residues. This CDR3 is CASSNRGRYTDTQYF. As DNA, the CDR3 is TGTGCCAGCAGCAACAGGGGGCGGTACACAGATACGCAGTATTTT.

CDR3 in DNA: TGTGCCAGCAGTGAAGGACTAGCAGGTGAGCAGTACTTC. This codes for CASSEGLAGEQYF. The chain combines TRBV25-1 with TRBJ2-7; the match to TRBD2 covers 8 bases. The V and J ends lost 2 bases and 7 bases, in that order; junction bases with no gene match: 4. The CDR3 consists of 13 residues. The germline CDR1 and CDR2 sequences are MGHDK and SYGVNS.

The CDR3 DNA reads as TGTGCCATCACCGCCGCGCGGGGGCAGGATGAGCAGTTCTTC. It translates to CAITAARGQDEQFF. The chain employs TRBV10-3 and TRBJ2-1; TRBD2 might be the D (7 bases). Looked up from germline, CDR1 is ENHRY and CDR2 is SYGVKD. Trimming removed 7 bases at V and 8 bases at J, with 18 bases between. The CDR3 length is 14 residues.

The chain uses TRBV23-1 and TRBJ2-5; D uncertain. TRBV23-1 is an ORF; its function is uncertain. Trimming removed 1 base from V and 5 bases from J, with 17 bases in between. The CDR3 has 16 residues. CDR3 DNA: TGCGCCAGCAGTCAATTTTTAAGAGCAGGTGGGGAGACCCAGTACTTC. This codes for CASSQFLRAGGETQYF.

The genes are TRBV6-6 and TRBJ2-7, with 8 nucleotides matching TRBD2. This CDR3 is 15 amino acids long. CDR1 and CDR2 (germline): MNHNY, SVGAGI (reference sequence). V gave up 6 bases and J gave up 2 bases; unmatched junction bases: 9. CDR3 bases: TGTGCCAGCAGCTTCCCCTCGGGGGGGCCCTACGAGCAGTACTTC. Translated, it gives CASSFPSGGPYEQYF.

This clone was seen only a few times. The V gene is TRBV4-3, the J gene TRBJ2-6; 7 bases map to TRBD1. The germline CDR1 and CDR2 sequences are LGHNA and YSLEER. This CDR3 comprises 19 residues. V trimming: 1 base; J trimming: 0 bases; junction bases outside the gene matches: 9. CDR3 nucleotide sequence: TGCGCCAGCAGCCAAGGGGTCCGGACAGGTAGCTCTGGGGCCAACGTCCTGACTTTC. Its protein is CASSQGVRTGSSGANVLTF.

The chain has TRBV5-4 and TRBJ2-2; 9 bases match TRBD2. Germline CDR1 and CDR2: SGHNT and YYREEE (reference sequence). V dropped 5 bases and J dropped 4; count of bases not matched to a gene: 9. The CDR3 is made up of 16 amino acids. CDR3 amino acids: CASSWDVAGATGELFF. The CDR3 DNA reads as TGTGCCAGCAGTTGGGACGTAGCGGGAGCCACCGGGGAGCTGTTTTTT. Together with reference TRBV5-4 and TRBJ2-2, the CDR3 gives the full variable domain: ETGVTQSPTHLIKTRGQQVTLRCSSQSGHNTVSWYQQALGQGPQFIFQYYREEENGRGNFPPRFSGLQFPNYSSELNVNALELDDSALYLCASSWDVAGATGELFFGEGSRLTVL.

In its sample, this clone was seen a few times. This chain joins TRBV30 and TRBJ1-1, with D maybe TRBD1 (6 bases). Germline lookup yields CDR1 GTSNPN and CDR2 SVGIG (reference sequence). The germline V and J ends were trimmed by 0 bases and 11 bases, with 16 bases remaining between them. The CDR3 loop spans 13 amino acids. The CDR3 sequence: CAWSVQGPQGAFF. The CDR3 nucleotides read TGTGCCTGGAGTGTACAAGGGCCTCAGGGGGCTTTCTTT.

The chain is built from TRBV27 and TRBJ2-6, with D perhaps matching TRBD1 (5 bases). The V end was cut by 7 bases, the J end by 1 base, with 11 bases between. The CDR3 is 15 residues long. CDR1 MNHEY and CDR2 SMNVEV come from the germline V gene (reference sequence). As DNA, the CDR3 is TGTGCCAGCACTCAGGGTCGGTCTGGGGCCAACGTCCTGACTTTC. This codes for CASTQGRSGANVLTF.

This rearrangement joins TRBV5-1 to TRBJ2-1, with 12 bases lining up with TRBD1. Unmatched junction bases numbered 4, after V lost 4 bases and J lost 8 bases. The CDR3 is made up of 14 amino acids. Germline V gene sequence: CDR1 SGHRS, CDR2 YFSETQ. The CDR3: CASSQGTGGDEQFF. The DNA for the CDR3 is TGCGCCAGCAGCCAAGGGACAGGGGGCGATGAGCAGTTCTTC.

J is TRBJ1-1 and V is TRBV7-3; TRBD1 is a possible D gene (5 bases). The CDR3 has 14 amino acids. Per germline, CDR1 SGHTA and CDR2 FQGTGA. V was cut by 4 bases and J by 3 bases, with 12 bases left in between. Written as DNA, the CDR3 is TGTGCCAGCAGCTCCCTAGGGGCGGACACTGAAGCTTTCTTT. It yields the protein CASSSLGADTEAFF. The whole variable domain, remainder taken from reference TRBV7-3 and TRBJ1-1, is GAGVSQTPSNKVTEKGKYVELRCDPISGHTALYWYRQSLGQGPEFLIYFQGTGAADDSGLPNDRFFAVRPEGSVSTLKIQRTERGDSAVYLCASSSLGADTEAFFGQGTRLTVV.

The CDR3 here is CASSSYREKDTQYF. The CDR3 region has the DNA TGTGCCAGCAGCTCCTACAGGGAAAAAGATACGCAGTATTTT. This chain links TRBV13 with TRBJ2-3, with D perhaps TRBD1 (6 bases). CDR1 is PRHDT and CDR2 is FYEKMQ in the germline V gene (reference sequence). This CDR3 region has 14 residues. The ends were cut back, 4 bases at V and 5 bases at J, with 13 bases in the middle.

There are a few counts of this clone. The chain couples TRBV10-1 to TRBJ2-2, with D possibly being TRBD1 (6 bases). Germline V lookup: CDR1 WNHNN, CDR2 SYGVQD (reference sequence). Trimming took off 2 bases at V and 1 base at J, with 8 bases between the two ends. The CDR3 consists of 15 residues. The chain's CDR3 is CASSEQQGNTGELFF. The CDR3 DNA reads as TGCGCCAGCAGTGAGCAACAGGGGAACACCGGGGAGCTGTTTTTT.

The CDR3 DNA reads TGTGCCAGCAGCGTAAGAGGCGGGACCTCTCACGAGCAGTACTTC. This gives the protein CASSVRGGTSHEQYF. V usage is TRBV9 and J usage is TRBJ2-7; tentative D call: TRBD2 (6 bases). CDR1 SGDLS and CDR2 YYNGEE come from the germline V gene. V dropped 1 base and J dropped 5 bases, with 16 bases sitting between them. CDR3 length: 15 residues.

This chain links TRBV28 with TRBJ2-3, with a weak D call TRBD1 (7 bases). The germline V gene encodes CDR1 MDHEN and CDR2 SYDVKM. V was pared by 10 bases and J by 5 bases, with 13 bases between. CDR3 length: 12 amino acids. The CDR3: CAIHQGGDTQYF. CDR3 sequence (DNA): TGTGCCATCCACCAGGGGGGAGATACGCAGTATTTT.

CDR3 region: CAWRRGRYEQYF. The CDR3, as DNA: TGTGCCTGGAGGCGCGGCCGCTACGAGCAGTACTTC. The chain recombines TRBV30 with TRBJ2-7; D gene uncertain. This CDR3 spans 12 amino acids. Trimming shortened V by 3 bases and J by 3 bases, and 9 bases separated the two germline ends. Germline CDR1 and CDR2: GTSNPN and SVGIG (reference sequence). The whole variable domain, remainder taken from reference TRBV30 and TRBJ2-7, is SQTIHQWPATLVQPVGSPLSLECTVEGTSNPNLYWYRQAAGRGLQLLFYSVGIGQISSEVPQNLSASRPQDRQFILSSKKLLLSDSGFYLCAWRRGRYEQYFGPGTRLTVT.

The V and J genes are TRBV11-3 and TRBJ2-5; 8 nucleotides align to TRBD2. J gave up 2 bases and V 1 base, and 6 bases lay outside the gene matches. The CDR3 consists of 16 residues. Looked up from germline, CDR1 is SGHNT and CDR2 is YENEEA. The CDR3 sequence is CASSLGAGGPQETQYF. DNA of the CDR3: TGTGCCAGCAGCTTAGGGGCGGGGGGCCCTCAAGAGACCCAGTACTTC.

In DNA form, the CDR3 reads TGTGCCAGCAGCTTAGCTTCTGAGACCCAGTACTTC. The encoded protein is CASSLASETQYF. The chain recombines TRBV7-8 with TRBJ2-5, with unresolved D. Germline assignment: CDR1 SGHVS and CDR2 FQNEAQ. The CDR3 length is 12 residues. Trimming cost V 0 bases and J 5 bases, with 4 bases left between them.

The chain joins TRBV6-5 to TRBJ2-4; 10 bases match TRBD1. This CDR3 has 16 residues. CDR1 is MNHEY, CDR2 SVGAGI, per germline. Trimming cost V 0 bases and J 3 bases; bases outside gene matches: 2. The CDR3 nucleotides read TGTGCCAGCAGTTACTCGGGGACAGGGGACAAAAACATTCAGTACTTC. Translated: CASSYSGTGDKNIQYF.